This is a list of T cell receptor beta chains from one sample in a study of T cells in Graves' hyperthyroidism and ophthalmopathy. TCRdb re-called the multiplex PCR reads with MiXCR, one entry per CDR3 protein. The sample holds 300,000 to 400,000 distinct CDR3 sequences, roughly 20% seen once. What was sequenced was blood. These TCRs come from a man between 18 and 35 years old with Graves' ophthalmopathy. The CDR3 runs from the conserved cysteine through the conserved F or W. D genes are given only for firm matches. Size values are once, few and many counts, or a class for expanded clones, and some rows have none.

V gene	clone size	D gene	CDR3 length	J gene	CDR3 protein	CDR3 DNA
TRBV7-9	many	.	15	TRBJ2-3	CASSLPGISTDTQYF	TGTGCCAGCAGCTTACCGGGCATCAGCACAGATACGCAGTATTTT
TRBV12-3/TRBV12-4	many	TRBD1	18	TRBJ2-7	CASSPSPGTGFGNYEQYF	TGTGCCAGCAGTCCCAGTCCCGGGACAGGGTTTGGGAACTACGAGCAGTACTTC
TRBV12-3/TRBV12-4	many	.	16	TRBJ1-2	CASSLSPSGGNYGYTF	TGTGCCAGCAGTTTGTCCCCCTCGGGAGGGAACTATGGCTACACCTTC
TRBV3-1	many	.	11	TRBJ2-1	CASSQRVEQFF	TGTGCCAGCAGCCAACGGGTGGAACAGTTCTTC
TRBV5-1	many	.	15	TRBJ2-4	CASSLQDLAKNIQYF	TGCGCCAGCAGCTTGCAGGACTTAGCCAAAAACATTCAGTACTTC
TRBV10-1	many	.	13	TRBJ1-1	CASSDPTNTEAFF	TGCGCCAGCAGTGACCCGACGAACACTGAAGCTTTCTTT
TRBV13	.	.	14	TRBJ2-7	CASSPRRAFGEQYF	TGTGCCAGCAGCCCACGGAGGGCCTTCGGGGAGCAGTACTTC
TRBV2	many	TRBD2	16	TRBJ2-1	CASSEDTGLAGYEQFF	TGTGCCAGCAGTGAAGATACGGGACTAGCGGGGTATGAGCAGTTCTTC
TRBV10-2	.	.	15	TRBJ1-1	CASSESRVGGTEAFF	TGCGCCAGCAGTGAGTCAAGGGTCGGGGGCACTGAAGCTTTCTTT
TRBV12-3/TRBV12-4	.	TRBD2	15	TRBJ2-5	CASRLRGGSRETQYF	TGTGCCAGCAGGCTGCGGGGGGGTTCTCGGGAGACCCAGTACTTC
TRBV7-9	.	.	14	TRBJ2-1	CASSGHTSYNEQFF	TGTGCCAGCAGCGGCCACACCTCCTACAATGAGCAGTTCTTC
TRBV3-1	.	.	15	TRBJ2-5	CASSLRLGGIETQYF	TGTGCCAGCAGCCTTCGACTAGGGGGGATAGAGACCCAGTACTTC
TRBV5-4	.	TRBD2	16	TRBJ2-1	CASSLGASGAYNEQFF	TGTGCCAGCAGCTTGGGGGCTAGCGGAGCATACAATGAGCAGTTCTTC
TRBV24-1	many	TRBD1	20	TRBJ1-2	CATSASLGVRTGTDLYGYTF	TGTGCCACCAGTGCCTCCCTGGGGGTGCGGACCGGGACAGACCTCTATGGCTACACCTTC
TRBV29-1	.	.	11	TRBJ1-1	CSDRSGTEAFF	TGCAGCGACCGCTCAGGGACTGAAGCTTTCTTT
TRBV12-3/TRBV12-4	few	TRBD1	12	TRBJ2-1	CASSLDRGEQFF	TGTGCCAGCAGTTTGGACAGGGGAGAGCAGTTCTTC
TRBV7-2	.	TRBD2	16	TRBJ2-7	CASSLLAGGNSYEQYF	TGTGCCAGCAGCTTGCTAGCGGGGGGGAACTCCTACGAGCAGTACTTC
TRBV6-6	many	.	17	TRBJ2-5	CASSYSSQGSLKETQYF	TGTGCCAGCAGTTACTCTTCACAGGGATCGCTTAAAGAGACCCAGTACTTC
TRBV20-1	.	.	18	TRBJ2-1	CSAGLKDSSREYFNEQFF	TGCAGTGCTGGTCTTAAGGACTCCTCACGCGAATATTTCAATGAGCAGTTCTTC
TRBV20-1	.	TRBD1	12	TRBJ2-7	CSARTGFYEQYF	TGCAGTGCAAGGACAGGGTTCTACGAGCAGTACTTC
TRBV7-9	few	TRBD2	17	TRBJ2-1	CASSRDSSGGDSGEQFF	TGTGCCAGCAGTCGGGACTCTAGCGGGGGGGATTCGGGTGAGCAGTTCTTC